This section outlines one T cell receptor (beta chain) sequence together with its context. Its antigen is still unknown. TCRdb re-analysed the reads in MiXCR, keeping a single row per CDR3 protein. This sample has approximately 73,000 distinct CDR3 sequences, with approximately 42% found just once. This sample was taken from a study of T cell repertoires in cytomegalovirus infection. Study-wide results and limits: Cumulative public TCR beta family frequency identified carriers of CMV plus the relevant HLA.

Germline values: CDR1 SNHLY, CDR2 FYNNEI. The trim removed 5 bases at V and 2 bases at J, leaving 9 bases unmatched. The CDR3 sequence is 16 residues long. The sample in question was CD8+ T cells from cultured PBMCs, obtained from culture after CMV antigen stimulation. The receptor was derived from a human donor in good health (CMV status not recorded). Some clones in this sample may be carry-over from other donors' samples. This rearrangement joins TRBV2 to TRBJ2-3, with TRBD1 matching over 8 bases. The CDR3 region has the DNA TGTGCCAGCAGTATATCTACAGGGGGGTCCACAGATACGCAGTATTTT. Translating gives CASSISTGGSTDTQYF.